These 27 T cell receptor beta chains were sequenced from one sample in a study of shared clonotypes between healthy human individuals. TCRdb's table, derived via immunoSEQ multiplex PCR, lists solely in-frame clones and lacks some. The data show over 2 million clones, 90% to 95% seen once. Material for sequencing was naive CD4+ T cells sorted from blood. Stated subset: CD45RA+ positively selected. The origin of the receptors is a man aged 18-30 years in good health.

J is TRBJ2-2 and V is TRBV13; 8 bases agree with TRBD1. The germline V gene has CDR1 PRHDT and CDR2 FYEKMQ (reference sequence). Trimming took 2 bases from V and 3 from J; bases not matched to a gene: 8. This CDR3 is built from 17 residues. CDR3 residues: CASSLQDRDLYTGELFF. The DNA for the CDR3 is TGTGCCAGCAGCTTACAGGACAGGGATCTTTACACCGGGGAGCTGTTTTTT.

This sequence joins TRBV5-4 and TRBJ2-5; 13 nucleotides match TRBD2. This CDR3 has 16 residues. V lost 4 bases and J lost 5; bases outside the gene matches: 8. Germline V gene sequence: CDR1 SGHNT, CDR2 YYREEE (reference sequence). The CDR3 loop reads CASSVIGTSGAETQYF. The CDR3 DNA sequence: TGTGCCAGCAGCGTTATTGGGACTAGCGGGGCGGAGACCCAGTACTTC.

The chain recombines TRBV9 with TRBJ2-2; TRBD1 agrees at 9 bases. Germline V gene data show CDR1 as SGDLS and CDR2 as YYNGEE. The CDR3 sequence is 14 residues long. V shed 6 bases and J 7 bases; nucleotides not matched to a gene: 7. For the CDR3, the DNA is TGTGCCAGCACCGGGACAGGGTTTATCGGGGAGCTGTTTTTT. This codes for CASTGTGFIGELFF.

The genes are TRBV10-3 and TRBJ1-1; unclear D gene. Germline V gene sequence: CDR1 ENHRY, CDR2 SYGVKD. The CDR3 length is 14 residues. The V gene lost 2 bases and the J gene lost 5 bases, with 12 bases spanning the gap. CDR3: CAISEVQASTEAFF. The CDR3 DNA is TGTGCCATCAGTGAGGTTCAGGCCTCGACTGAAGCTTTCTTT.

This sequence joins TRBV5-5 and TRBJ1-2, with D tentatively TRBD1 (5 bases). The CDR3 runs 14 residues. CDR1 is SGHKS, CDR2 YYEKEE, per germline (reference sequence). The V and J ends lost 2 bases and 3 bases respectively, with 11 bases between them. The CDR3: CASSFSGSDYGYTF. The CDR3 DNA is TGTGCCAGCAGCTTTTCAGGGTCGGACTATGGCTACACCTTC.

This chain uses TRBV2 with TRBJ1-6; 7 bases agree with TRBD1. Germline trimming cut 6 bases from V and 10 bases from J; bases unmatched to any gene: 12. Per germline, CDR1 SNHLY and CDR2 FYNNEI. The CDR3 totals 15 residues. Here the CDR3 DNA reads TGTGCCAGCAGGACCGGGACAGTTGCTCCCTCACCCCTCCACTTT. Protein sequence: CASRTGTVAPSPLHF.

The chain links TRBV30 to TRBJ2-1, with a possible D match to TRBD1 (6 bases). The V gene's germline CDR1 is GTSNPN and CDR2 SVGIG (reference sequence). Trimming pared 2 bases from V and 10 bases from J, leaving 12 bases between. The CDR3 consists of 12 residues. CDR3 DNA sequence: TGTGCCTGGAGTACTTCCAGGGGCGAGCAGTTCTTC. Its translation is CAWSTSRGEQFF. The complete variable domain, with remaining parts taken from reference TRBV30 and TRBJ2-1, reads SQTIHQWPATLVQPVGSPLSLECTVEGTSNPNLYWYRQAAGRGLQLLFYSVGIGQISSEVPQNLSASRPQDRQFILSSKKLLLSDSGFYLCAWSTSRGEQFFGPGTRLTVL.

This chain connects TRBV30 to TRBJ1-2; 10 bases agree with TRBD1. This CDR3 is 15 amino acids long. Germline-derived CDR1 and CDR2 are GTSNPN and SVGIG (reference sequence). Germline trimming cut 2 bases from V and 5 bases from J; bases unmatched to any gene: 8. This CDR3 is CAWSPPRQGAYGYTF. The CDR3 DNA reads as TGTGCCTGGAGTCCTCCTCGACAGGGGGCTTATGGCTACACCTTC.

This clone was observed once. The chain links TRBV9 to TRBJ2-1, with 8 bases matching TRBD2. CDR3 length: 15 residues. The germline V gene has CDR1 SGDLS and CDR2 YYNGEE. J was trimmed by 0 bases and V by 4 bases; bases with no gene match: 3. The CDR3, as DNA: TGTGCCAGCAGCATAGCGGGGAGCTCCTACAATGAGCAGTTCTTC. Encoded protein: CASSIAGSSYNEQFF.

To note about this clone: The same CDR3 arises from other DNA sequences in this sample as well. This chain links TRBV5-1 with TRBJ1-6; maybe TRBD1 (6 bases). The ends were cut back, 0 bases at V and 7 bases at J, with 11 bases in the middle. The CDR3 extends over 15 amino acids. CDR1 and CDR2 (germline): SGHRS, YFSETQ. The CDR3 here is CASSLATGTNSPLHF. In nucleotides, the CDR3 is TGCGCCAGCAGCTTGGCCACAGGGACCAATTCACCCCTCCACTTT.

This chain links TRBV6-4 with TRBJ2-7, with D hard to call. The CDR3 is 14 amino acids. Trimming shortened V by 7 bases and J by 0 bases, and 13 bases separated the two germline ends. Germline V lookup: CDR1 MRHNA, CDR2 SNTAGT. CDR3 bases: TGTGCCAGCAACCCCAGGAAAAGCTCCTACGAGCAGTACTTC. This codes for CASNPRKSSYEQYF.

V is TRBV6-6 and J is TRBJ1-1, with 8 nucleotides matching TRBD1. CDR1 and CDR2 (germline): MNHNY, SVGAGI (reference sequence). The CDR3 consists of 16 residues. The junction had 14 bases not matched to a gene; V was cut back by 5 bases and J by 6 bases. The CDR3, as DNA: TGTGCCAGCAGTCCCTCCCCCCAGGGGGCAGATTCTGAAGCTTTCTTT. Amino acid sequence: CASSPSPQGADSEAFF.

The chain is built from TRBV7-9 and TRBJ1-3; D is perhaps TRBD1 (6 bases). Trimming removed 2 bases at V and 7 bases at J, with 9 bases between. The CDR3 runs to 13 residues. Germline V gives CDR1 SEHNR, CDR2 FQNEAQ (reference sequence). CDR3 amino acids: CASSLQGPNTIYF. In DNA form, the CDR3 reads TGTGCCAGCAGCTTACAGGGGCCGAACACCATATATTTT.

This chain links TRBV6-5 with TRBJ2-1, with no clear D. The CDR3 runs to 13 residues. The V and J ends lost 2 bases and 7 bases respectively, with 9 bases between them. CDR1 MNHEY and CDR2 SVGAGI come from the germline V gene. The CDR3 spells CASSYPITNEQFF. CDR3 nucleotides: TGTGCCAGCAGTTACCCAATAACTAATGAGCAGTTCTTC.

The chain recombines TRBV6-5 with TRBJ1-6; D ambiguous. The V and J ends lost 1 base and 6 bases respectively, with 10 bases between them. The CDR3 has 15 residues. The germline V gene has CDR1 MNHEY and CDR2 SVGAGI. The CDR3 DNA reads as TGTGCCAGCAGTTACTGGTCTGAGCTTAATTCACCCCTCCACTTT. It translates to CASSYWSELNSPLHF.

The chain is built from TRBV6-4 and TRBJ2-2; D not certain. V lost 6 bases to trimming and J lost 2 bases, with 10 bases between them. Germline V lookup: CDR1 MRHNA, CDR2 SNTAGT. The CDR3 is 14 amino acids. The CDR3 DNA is TGTGCCAGCAGAAGGGCCAGAAACACCGGGGAGCTGTTTTTT. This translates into CASRRARNTGELFF.

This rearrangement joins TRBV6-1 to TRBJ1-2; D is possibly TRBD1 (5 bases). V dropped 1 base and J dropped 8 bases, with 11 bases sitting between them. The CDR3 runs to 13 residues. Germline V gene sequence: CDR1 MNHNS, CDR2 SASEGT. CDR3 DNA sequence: TGTGCCAGCAGTGAAGGCGATAGGGGCGGCTACACCTTC. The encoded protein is CASSEGDRGGYTF.

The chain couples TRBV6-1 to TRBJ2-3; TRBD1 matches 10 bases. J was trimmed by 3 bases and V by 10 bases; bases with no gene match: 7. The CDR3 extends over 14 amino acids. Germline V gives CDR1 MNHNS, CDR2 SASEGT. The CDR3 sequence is CATVRDRGTDTQYF. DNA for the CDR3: TGTGCCACCGTCCGGGACAGGGGAACAGATACGCAGTATTTT.

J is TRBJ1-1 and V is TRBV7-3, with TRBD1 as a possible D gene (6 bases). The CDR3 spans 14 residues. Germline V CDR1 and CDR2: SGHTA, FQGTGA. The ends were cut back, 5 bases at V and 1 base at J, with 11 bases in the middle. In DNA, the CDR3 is TGTGCCAGCAGCAAAACAGGGCAGAACACTGAAGCTTTCTTT. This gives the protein CASSKTGQNTEAFF.

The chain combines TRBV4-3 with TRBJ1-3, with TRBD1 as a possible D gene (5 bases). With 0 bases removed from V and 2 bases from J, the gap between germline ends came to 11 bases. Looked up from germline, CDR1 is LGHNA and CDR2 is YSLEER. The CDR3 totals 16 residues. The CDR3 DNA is TGCGCCAGCAGCCAAGATCTTCCAGGGACTGGAAACACCATATATTTT. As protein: CASSQDLPGTGNTIYF.

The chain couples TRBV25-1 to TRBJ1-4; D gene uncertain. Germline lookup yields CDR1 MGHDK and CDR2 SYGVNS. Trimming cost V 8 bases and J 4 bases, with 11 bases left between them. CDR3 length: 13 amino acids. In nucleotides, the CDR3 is TGTGCCAGCGGCAACAGCGTTAATGAAAAACTGTTTTTT. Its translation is CASGNSVNEKLFF.

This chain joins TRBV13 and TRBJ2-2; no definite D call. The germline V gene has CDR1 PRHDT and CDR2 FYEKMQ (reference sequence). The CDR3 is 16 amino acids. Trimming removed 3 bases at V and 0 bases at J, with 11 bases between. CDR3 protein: CASSFMRLPNTGELFF. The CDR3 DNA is TGTGCCAGCAGCTTTATGAGACTGCCGAACACCGGGGAGCTGTTTTTT.

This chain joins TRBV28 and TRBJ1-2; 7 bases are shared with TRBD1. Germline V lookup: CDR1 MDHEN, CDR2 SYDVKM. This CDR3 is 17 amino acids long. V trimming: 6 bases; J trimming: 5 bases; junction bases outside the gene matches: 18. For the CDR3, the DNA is TGTGCCAGCAGCGCACCAAACCCCGGGACAGAGTCATATGGCTACACCTTC. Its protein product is CASSAPNPGTESYGYTF.

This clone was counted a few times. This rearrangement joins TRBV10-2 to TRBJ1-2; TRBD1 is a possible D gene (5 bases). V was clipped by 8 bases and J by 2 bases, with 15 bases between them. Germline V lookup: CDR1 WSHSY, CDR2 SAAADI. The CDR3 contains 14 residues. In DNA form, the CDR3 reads TGCGCCAGCGGTGGGGACTCGTCAAACTATGGCTACACCTTC. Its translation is CASGGDSSNYGYTF.

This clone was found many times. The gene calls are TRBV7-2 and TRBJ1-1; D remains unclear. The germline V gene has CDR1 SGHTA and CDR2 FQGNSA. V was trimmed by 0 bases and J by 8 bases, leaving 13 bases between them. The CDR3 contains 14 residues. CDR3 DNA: TGTGCCAGCAGCTTAGCGGGTCTAGGTAGGGAAGCTTTCTTT. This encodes CASSLAGLGREAFF.

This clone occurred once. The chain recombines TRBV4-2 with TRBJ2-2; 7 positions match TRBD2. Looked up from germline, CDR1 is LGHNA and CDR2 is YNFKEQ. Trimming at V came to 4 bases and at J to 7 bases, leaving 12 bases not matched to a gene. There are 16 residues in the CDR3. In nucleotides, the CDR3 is TGTGCCAGCAGCCTATCAGGACTAGTCGAGGGCGGGGAGCTGTTTTTT. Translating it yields CASSLSGLVEGGELFF.

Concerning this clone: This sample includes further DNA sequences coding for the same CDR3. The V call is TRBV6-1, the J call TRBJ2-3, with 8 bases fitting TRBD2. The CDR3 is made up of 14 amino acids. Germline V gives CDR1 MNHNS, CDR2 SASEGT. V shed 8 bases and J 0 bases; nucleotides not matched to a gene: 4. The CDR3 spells CASSVAGSTDTQYF. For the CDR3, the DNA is TGTGCCAGCTCGGTAGCGGGGAGCACAGATACGCAGTATTTT.